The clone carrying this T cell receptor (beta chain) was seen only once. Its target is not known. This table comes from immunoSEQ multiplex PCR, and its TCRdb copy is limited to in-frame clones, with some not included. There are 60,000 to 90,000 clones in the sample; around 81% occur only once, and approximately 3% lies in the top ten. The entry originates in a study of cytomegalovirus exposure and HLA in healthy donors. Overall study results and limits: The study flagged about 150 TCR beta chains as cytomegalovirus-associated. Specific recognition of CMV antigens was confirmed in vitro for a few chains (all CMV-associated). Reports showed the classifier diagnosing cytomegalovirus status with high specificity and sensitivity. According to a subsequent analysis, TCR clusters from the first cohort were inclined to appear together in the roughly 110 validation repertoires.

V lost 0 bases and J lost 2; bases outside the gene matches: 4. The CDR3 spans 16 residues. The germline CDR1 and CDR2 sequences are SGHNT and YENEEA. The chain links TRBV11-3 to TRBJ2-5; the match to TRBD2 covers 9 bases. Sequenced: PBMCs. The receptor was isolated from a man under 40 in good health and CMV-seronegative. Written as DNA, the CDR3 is TGTGCCAGCAGCTTAGAAGGACTAGCGCGGCAAGAGACCCAGTACTTC. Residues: CASSLEGLARQETQYF.